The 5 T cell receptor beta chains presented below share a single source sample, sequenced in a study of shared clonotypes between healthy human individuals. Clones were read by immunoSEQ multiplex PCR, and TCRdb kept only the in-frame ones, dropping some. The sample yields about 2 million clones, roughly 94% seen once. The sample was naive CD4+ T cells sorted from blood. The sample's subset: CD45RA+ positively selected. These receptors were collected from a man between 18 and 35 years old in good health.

The CDR3, as DNA: TGTGCCAGCAGTGAAAGCGGGACAGGGGTAGAGACCCAGTACTTC. Amino acid sequence: CASSESGTGVETQYF. The chain links TRBV2 to TRBJ2-5, with 10 bases aligning to TRBD1. Germline V CDR1 and CDR2: SNHLY, FYNNEI. The CDR3 contains 15 residues. J was trimmed by 4 bases and V by 2 bases; bases with no gene match: 4.

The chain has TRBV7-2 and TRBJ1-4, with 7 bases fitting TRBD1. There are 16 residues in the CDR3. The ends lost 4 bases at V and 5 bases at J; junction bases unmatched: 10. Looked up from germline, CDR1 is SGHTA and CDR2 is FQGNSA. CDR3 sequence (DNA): TGTGCCAGCAGCTCCCAGACAGGGACTCGGAATGAAAAACTGTTTTTT. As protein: CASSSQTGTRNEKLFF.

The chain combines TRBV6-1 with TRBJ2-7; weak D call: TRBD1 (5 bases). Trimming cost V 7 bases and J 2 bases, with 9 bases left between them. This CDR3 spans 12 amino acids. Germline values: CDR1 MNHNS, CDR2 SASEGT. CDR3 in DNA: TGTGCCAGCACCAGGGAACCCTACGAGCAGTACTTC. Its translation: CASTREPYEQYF.

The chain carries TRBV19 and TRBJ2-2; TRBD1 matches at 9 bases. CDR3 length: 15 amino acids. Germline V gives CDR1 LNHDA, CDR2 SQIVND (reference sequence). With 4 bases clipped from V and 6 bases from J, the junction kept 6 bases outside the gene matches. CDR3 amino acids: CASSTGQGTPGELFF. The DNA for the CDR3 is TGTGCCAGTAGTACCGGACAGGGGACGCCCGGGGAGCTGTTTTTT.

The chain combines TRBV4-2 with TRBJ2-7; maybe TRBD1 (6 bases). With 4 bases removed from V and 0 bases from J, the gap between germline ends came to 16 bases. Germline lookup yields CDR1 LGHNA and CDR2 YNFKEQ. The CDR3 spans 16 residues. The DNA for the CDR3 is TGTGCCAGCAGCCGAACCCGGCAGGGGAGCTCCTACGAGCAGTACTTC. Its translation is CASSRTRQGSSYEQYF.